These T cell receptor beta chains were read from a single sample in a study of T cell changes during pregnancy in multiple sclerosis. TCRdb keeps only in-frame clones here, not all; method: immunoSEQ multiplex PCR. In the table there are roughly 100,000 clones, about 90% of which are singletons. This specimen was peripheral blood, taken after pregnancy. The receptors originated from a female donor with multiple sclerosis, enrolled in a pregnancy study. Both conserved end residues are part of each CDR3. A D gene is named only where the DNA matches it firmly. Size is stated for part of the rows, as once, few or many counts, or as a class when the clone is expanded.

D	size	V	J	DNA	CDR3
NA	once	TRBV14	TRBJ2-7	TGTGCCAGCAGCCAAGTAAAGGGGCTCTCCTACGAGCAGTACTTC	CASSQVKGLSYEQYF
TRBD2	NA	TRBV19	TRBJ2-3	TGTGCCAGTAGTATCCGCCTACTAGCGGGAGTAGAAGATACGCAGTATTTT	CASSIRLLAGVEDTQYF
NA	once	TRBV5-5	TRBJ2-2	TGTGCCAGCAGCTTGGCGGGGATCAACACCGGGGAGCTGTTTTTT	CASSLAGINTGELFF
NA	NA	TRBV19	TRBJ1-4	TGTGCCAGTCGCCGAGAGAGGGAAAAACTGTTTTTT	CASRREREKLFF
NA	once	TRBV5-1	TRBJ1-1	TGCGCCAGCAGCTTAACGAGGGACACTGAAGCTTTCTTT	CASSLTRDTEAFF
NA	NA	TRBV10-3	TRBJ2-3	TGTGCCATCAGTGACGGGCGGGGACCCACAGATACGCAGTATTTT	CAISDGRGPTDTQYF
NA	NA	TRBV7-8	TRBJ1-1	TGTGCCAGCAGCTTCCGAGGCCGGGACACTGAAGCTTTCTTT	CASSFRGRDTEAFF
NA	NA	TRBV5-4	TRBJ1-1	TGTGCCAGCTCTCTCATACCACAGGGGAACACTGAAGCTTTCTTT	CASSLIPQGNTEAFF
NA	NA	TRBV28	TRBJ1-1	TGTGCCAGCAGTTTACGGGGGGGTTTCACTGAAGCTTTCTTT	CASSLRGGFTEAFF
TRBD1	NA	TRBV6-5	TRBJ2-7	TGTGCCAGCAGAAGGACAGGGGGCTCCTACGAGCAGTACTTC	CASRRTGGSYEQYF
NA	NA	TRBV11-2	TRBJ2-7	TGTGCCAGCAGCTTAGAGGTCGGGGTATGGGACGAGCAGTACTTC	CASSLEVGVWDEQYF
TRBD1	NA	TRBV27	TRBJ1-2	TGTGCCAGCAGTTTATCGCGGACAGGGGGCCTCTATGGCTACACCTTC	CASSLSRTGGLYGYTF
TRBD1	NA	TRBV19	TRBJ2-1	TGTGCCAGTAGTATAGGACAGGGGCTATACCAGGCGTACAATGAGCAGTTCTTC	CASSIGQGLYQAYNEQFF
TRBD1	NA	TRBV6-4	TRBJ2-1	TGTGCCAGCAGTGAAGAGCCAGGGGGCTCCTACAATGAGCAGTTCTTC	CASSEEPGGSYNEQFF
NA	NA	TRBV18	TRBJ2-2	TGTGCCAGCTCACCGCGGTCCGGGACACCCGGGGAGCTGTTTTTT	CASSPRSGTPGELFF
NA	few	TRBV10-3	TRBJ2-7	TGTGCCATCAGCTTGGGCGGAGGGACCTCCTACGAGCAGTACTTC	CAISLGGGTSYEQYF
TRBD1	NA	TRBV11-2	TRBJ2-7	TGTGCCAGCAGCCCGGATCGACAGGGCTACGAGCAGTACTTC	CASSPDRQGYEQYF
NA	NA	TRBV29-1	TRBJ2-2	TGCAGCGGCCTGGGGCTGGCAGGGACCGGGGAGCTGTTTTTT	CSGLGLAGTGELFF
NA	NA	TRBV5-1	TRBJ2-1	TGCGCCAGCAGCCTTTACAATGAGCAGTTCTTC	CASSLYNEQFF
NA	once	TRBV28	TRBJ1-1	TGTGCCAGTTCGCCCCGGGACACTTCTGAAGCTTTCTTT	CASSPRDTSEAFF
NA	NA	TRBV5-4	TRBJ1-1	TGTGCCAGCAGCTTCGGGGGGGGGACTGAAGCTTTCTTT	CASSFGGGTEAFF
TRBD1	NA	TRBV28	TRBJ1-5	TGTGCCAGCAGTTTAAGTCGGCAGGGGGCCCAGCATTTT	CASSLSRQGAQHF
NA	NA	TRBV27	TRBJ2-2	TGTGCCAGCAGTTTGGGGGGAATCACCGGGGAGCTGTTTTTT	CASSLGGITGELFF
NA	NA	TRBV19	TRBJ1-5	TGTGCCAGTAGTATTGGGGGCGCGTTTAATCAGCCCCAGCATTTT	CASSIGGAFNQPQHF
TRBD2	NA	TRBV7-3	TRBJ2-3	TGTGCCAGCAGCTGGACTAGCGGGGGCGGCACAGATACGCAGTATTTT	CASSWTSGGGTDTQYF
NA	NA	TRBV14	TRBJ1-1	TGTGCCAGCAGCCCGGGGGGGCTAGGGACTGAAGCTTTCTTT	CASSPGGLGTEAFF
NA	NA	TRBV11-1	TRBJ1-1	TGTGCCAGCAGCTTAGAGGCACAGGCGAACACTGAAGCTTTCTTT	CASSLEAQANTEAFF
TRBD1	few	TRBV10-1	TRBJ2-7	TGCGCCAGCCAGGGACAGCCCGGCGGTGAGCAGTACTTC	CASQGQPGGEQYF
TRBD2	NA	TRBV5-1	TRBJ2-1	TGCGCCAGCAGCTTGGCCGGGGGGGCCTACAATGAGCAGTTCTTC	CASSLAGGAYNEQFF
NA	NA	TRBV27	TRBJ1-2	TGTGCCAGCAGACCCAGTGGGGCCTATGGCTACACCTTC	CASRPSGAYGYTF
NA	once	TRBV2	TRBJ2-1	TGTGCCAGCAGCAAAAATAGAAATGAGCAGTTCTTC	CASSKNRNEQFF
NA	NA	TRBV29-1	TRBJ1-2	TGCAGCGTTGAAGGGGACTCTAACTATGGCTACACCTTC	CSVEGDSNYGYTF
NA	NA	TRBV7-2	TRBJ2-1	TGTGCCAGCAGCTTAACAGGGACGGCTGAGCAGTTCTTC	CASSLTGTAEQFF
NA	NA	TRBV2	TRBJ2-3	TGTGCCAGCAGTGAAGGGTTCGGGACGCAGTATTTT	CASSEGFGTQYF
NA	once	TRBV19	TRBJ1-2	TGTGCCAGTAGTATAATTTCGGGAGTGGGCTACACCTTC	CASSIISGVGYTF
TRBD1	NA	TRBV7-9	TRBJ2-7	TGTGCCAGCAGCGAACTAAAGGGACAGTTCTACGAGCAGTACTTC	CASSELKGQFYEQYF
NA	NA	TRBV5-6	TRBJ2-7	TGTGCCAGCAGCTTAATGGCTGATCACTACGAGCAGTACTTC	CASSLMADHYEQYF
TRBD1	NA	TRBV7-2	TRBJ1-1	TGTGCCAGCAGAAGGACAGGCGGAGAAGCTTTCTTT	CASRRTGGEAFF
NA	NA	TRBV5-1	TRBJ2-1	TGCGCCAGCAGCTCGAGGGGGATAAGCGCGGCCAATGAGCAGTTCTTC	CASSSRGISAANEQFF
NA	NA	TRBV20-1	TRBJ1-2	TGCAGTGCTGGACAGAATGGCTACACCTTC	CSAGQNGYTF
TRBD1	once	TRBV5-1	TRBJ2-1	TGCGCCAGCCTTCCGGGACAGGGTTCCTACAATGAGCAGTTCTTC	CASLPGQGSYNEQFF
TRBD1	NA	TRBV29-1	TRBJ2-7	TGCAGCGCCTGGACAGGGGGCTTGAGCGAGCAGTACTTC	CSAWTGGLSEQYF
TRBD2	NA	TRBV9	TRBJ2-1	TGTGCCAGCAGCGACCAAAATCCGGGACTAGCGGGGGACAACCCCTTGAGGTCCTACAATGAGCAGTTCTTC	CASSDQNPGLAGDNPLRSYNEQFF
TRBD2	NA	TRBV5-1	TRBJ2-7	TGCGCCAGCAGCTTGCTAGCGGGGAGCTCCTACGAGCAGTACTTC	CASSLLAGSSYEQYF
TRBD1	once	TRBV6-5	TRBJ2-1	TGTGCCAGCAGCCTCCGGGACAGCCTCTACAATGAGCAGTTCTTC	CASSLRDSLYNEQFF
TRBD1	NA	TRBV27	TRBJ2-7	TGTGCCAGCACCGGGCAGGGGGACTACGAGCAGTACTTC	CASTGQGDYEQYF